Below, 22 T cell receptor beta chains from the same sample are listed, as sequenced in a study of blood T cell repertoires in COVID-19 (TCRdb year 2020). Receptor libraries were prepared by the immunoSEQ multiplex PCR assay. Sourced from immuneACCESS, this table was stored by TCRdb with only in-frame sequences that have V and J called. A share of the clones is absent; for the studies checked, an unresolved V gene accounts for under half, and the remainder has no known explanation. The sample table contains some 150,000 clones; only one count was recorded for roughly 85% of them. More than 2% of the sample is taken by the ten largest. Sequenced: peripheral blood. These receptors all stem from a human donor with acute or convalescent COVID-19. The donor label of this sample is uncertain.

The rearrangement joins TRBV18 to TRBJ2-3, with TRBD2 matching over 10 bases. V was pared by 0 bases and J by 1 base, with 1 base of the junction left unmatched. The CDR3 has 16 amino acids. CDR1 is KGHSH and CDR2 is LQKENI in the germline V gene. DNA for the CDR3: TGTGCCAGCTCACCACCCGGGACTAGCGGCACAGATACGCAGTATTTT. Encoded protein: CASSPPGTSGTDTQYF.

The chain is built from TRBV7-8 and TRBJ1-2; D is unresolved. Per germline, CDR1 SGHVS and CDR2 FQNEAQ. The CDR3 is 13 residues long. Trimming removed 3 bases at V and 2 bases at J, with 7 bases between. CDR3 nucleotides: TGTGCCAGCAGCTTCCAGGAAAACTATGGCTACACCTTC. Translation: CASSFQENYGYTF. Using reference TRBV7-8 and TRBJ1-2 for the parts outside the CDR3, the full variable domain is GAGVSQSPRYKVAKRGQDVALRCDPISGHVSLFWYQQALGQGPEFLTYFQNEAQLDKSGLPSDRFFAERPEGSVSTLKIQRTQQEDSAVYLCASSFQENYGYTFGSGTRLTVV.

This clone was picked up a small number of times. This chain joins TRBV30 and TRBJ1-5; D not resolved. CDR1 GTSNPN and CDR2 SVGIG come from the germline V gene (reference sequence). This CDR3 has 13 residues. V was clipped by 0 bases and J by 2 bases, with 5 bases between them. As DNA, the CDR3 is TGTGCCTGGAGTGTATTAGGCAATCAGCCCCAGCATTTT. Residues: CAWSVLGNQPQHF.

The J gene is TRBJ2-7, the V gene TRBV28; TRBD1 aligns across 10 bases. V lost 3 bases to trimming and J lost 0 bases; unmatched junction nucleotides: 2. Germline V gene data show CDR1 as MDHEN and CDR2 as SYDVKM. The CDR3 extends over 15 amino acids. In DNA form, the CDR3 reads TGTGCCAGCAGTTTTGGGACAGGGGCCTCCTACGAGCAGTACTTC. This translates into CASSFGTGASYEQYF.

The chain joins TRBV6-5 to TRBJ1-2; D may be TRBD1 (5 bases). The CDR3 length is 13 residues. Trimming left V 5 bases short and J 6 bases short, with 13 bases between. Germline loops: CDR1 MNHEY, CDR2 SVGAGI. CDR3 sequence (DNA): TGTGCCAGCAGTCCGGACATTCCTCATGGCTACACCTTC. This encodes CASSPDIPHGYTF.

This sequence joins TRBV28 and TRBJ2-2; D unclear. V was clipped by 6 bases and J by 3 bases, with 5 bases between them. The CDR3 consists of 12 residues. Germline CDR1 reads MDHEN; CDR2 reads SYDVKM. As DNA, the CDR3 is TGTGCCAGCAGACTCGACACCGGGGAGCTGTTTTTT. This gives the protein CASRLDTGELFF. The entire variable domain, with the rest obtained from reference TRBV28 and TRBJ2-2, is as follows: DVKVTQSSRYLVKRTGEKVFLECVQDMDHENMFWYRQDPGLGLRLIYFSYDVKMKEKGDIPEGYSVSREKKERFSLILESASTNQTSMYLCASRLDTGELFFGEGSRLTVL.

The rearrangement links TRBV3-1 (or the pseudogene TRBV3-2) to TRBJ2-7, with 10 bases lining up with TRBD2. Trimming removed 4 bases from V and 2 bases from J; junction bases left unmatched: 11. The CDR3 sequence is 17 residues long. Germline loops: CDR1 LGHDT, CDR2 YNNKEL (reference sequence). The CDR3 protein is CASSLTRTSGAPYEQYV. CDR3 coding DNA: TGTGCCAGCAGCCTTACGAGGACTAGCGGAGCTCCCTACGAGCAGTACGTC.

This clone was seen a few times. The V and J genes are TRBV9 and TRBJ1-3, with 7 bases fitting TRBD1. Losses at the gene ends were 0 bases for V and 0 bases for J; bases not matched to a gene: 6. The CDR3 is made up of 17 amino acids. Germline CDR1 is SGDLS and CDR2 is YYNGEE. CDR3 amino acids: CASSVALGQNSGNTIYF. DNA of the CDR3: TGTGCCAGCAGCGTAGCCTTGGGACAGAACTCTGGAAACACCATATATTTT.

The V and J genes are TRBV6-5 and TRBJ2-3; no clear D. The germline V and J ends were trimmed by 0 bases and 0 bases, with 7 bases remaining between them. The CDR3 length is 15 residues. CDR1 and CDR2 (germline): MNHEY, SVGAGI. CDR3 DNA sequence: TGTGCCAGCAGTTACTCTCCCCAGAGCACAGATACGCAGTATTTT. Protein product: CASSYSPQSTDTQYF.

The sample holds a few counts of this clone. This chain links TRBV18 with TRBJ1-1, with 7 nucleotides matching TRBD1. The CDR3 loop spans 14 amino acids. J was trimmed by 4 bases and V by 3 bases; bases with no gene match: 5. CDR1 is KGHSH, CDR2 LQKENI, per germline. The CDR3 region is CASSPGPGGTEAFF. Written as DNA, the CDR3 is TGTGCCAGCTCACCGGGGCCAGGGGGCACTGAAGCTTTCTTT. Full variable domain (missing parts from reference TRBV18 and TRBJ1-1): NAGVMQNPRHLVRRRGQEARLRCSPMKGHSHVYWYRQLPEEGLKFMVYLQKENIIDESGMPKERFSAEFPKEGPSILRIQQVVRGDSAAYFCASSPGPGGTEAFFGQGTRLTVV.

The chain carries TRBV10-3 and TRBJ2-7; TRBD2 aligns across 7 bases. CDR1 is ENHRY, CDR2 SYGVKD, per germline. With 6 bases clipped from V and 1 base from J, the junction kept 3 bases outside the gene matches. This CDR3 is 13 amino acids long. As DNA, the CDR3 is TGTGCCATCAGGGGGGGGGATTCCTACGAGCAGTACGTC. This translates into CAIRGGDSYEQYV.

The CDR3 nucleotides are TGTGCCAGTAGTATAGATCCAGATCAGCCCCAGCATTTT. It translates to CASSIDPDQPQHF. The chain links TRBV19 to TRBJ1-5; D unclear. Germline assignment: CDR1 LNHDA and CDR2 SQIVND (reference sequence). With 0 bases removed from V and 5 bases from J, the gap between germline ends came to 5 bases. This CDR3 contains 13 residues.

The chain has TRBV6-5 and TRBJ2-1; D is possibly TRBD1 (5 bases). This CDR3 has 11 residues. Trimming pared 8 bases from V and 6 bases from J, leaving 8 bases between. Germline CDR1 MNHEY, CDR2 SVGAGI. CDR3 bases: TGTGCCAGCTTCCAGGGCAATGAGCAGTTCTTC. Its translation: CASFQGNEQFF.

The genes are TRBV5-1 and TRBJ2-3; TRBD2 agrees at 10 bases. The J segment lost 0 bases and the V segment lost 4 bases, leaving 8 bases of the junction unmatched. This CDR3 comprises 17 residues. The V gene's germline CDR1 is SGHRS and CDR2 YFSETQ. CDR3 DNA sequence: TGCGCCAGCAGCCCCGCGACTAGCGGGCGGAGCACAGATACGCAGTATTTT. Translating gives CASSPATSGRSTDTQYF.

This chain connects TRBV5-1 to TRBJ2-7; no firm D call. V was shortened by 3 bases and J by 7 bases, with 14 bases between the two germline ends. The germline V gene has CDR1 SGHRS and CDR2 YFSETQ. The CDR3 is 13 amino acids. The CDR3 protein is CASSSLQNWEQYF. CDR3 DNA sequence: TGCGCCAGCAGCTCGTTACAGAATTGGGAGCAGTACTTC.

The CDR3 protein is CASKQSGNSPLHF. The CDR3 bases are TGTGCCAGCAAGCAGTCGGGTAATTCACCCCTCCACTTT. This chain connects TRBV5-4 to TRBJ1-6; unclear D gene. V lost 6 bases and J 6 bases, leaving 10 bases between the germline ends. The CDR3 runs 13 residues. Germline CDR1 is SGHNT and CDR2 is YYREEE (reference sequence).

The genes are TRBV7-3 and TRBJ2-2; 7 nucleotides line up with TRBD1. This CDR3 comprises 15 residues. Germline trimming cut 5 bases from V and 2 bases from J; bases unmatched to any gene: 5. Germline CDR1 SGHTA, CDR2 FQGTGA. CDR3 region: CASSERDRNTGELFF. In DNA form, the CDR3 reads TGTGCCAGCAGCGAAAGGGACAGAAACACCGGGGAGCTGTTTTTT.

V is TRBV7-3 and J is TRBJ2-2; 10 bases agree with TRBD1. CDR3 size: 15 residues. Losses at the gene ends were 6 bases for V and 3 bases for J; bases not matched to a gene: 4. Germline loops: CDR1 SGHTA, CDR2 FQGTGA. The DNA for the CDR3 is TGTGCCAGCAGGGGGACAGGGGTCGACACCGGGGAGCTGTTTTTT. It translates to CASRGTGVDTGELFF.

The gene calls are TRBV18 and TRBJ1-1; D is ambiguous. CDR1 and CDR2 from the germline V gene are KGHSH and LQKENI. This CDR3 has 13 residues. Trimming shortened V by 2 bases and J by 3 bases, and 7 bases separated the two germline ends. DNA of the CDR3: TGTGCCAGCTCACCAGCTTCGGACACTGAAGCTTTCTTT. This codes for CASSPASDTEAFF.

The rearrangement joins TRBV5-1 to TRBJ2-5; 8 nucleotides agree with TRBD2. Per the germline V gene, CDR1 is SGHRS and CDR2 is YFSETQ. V lost 0 bases to trimming and J lost 4 bases; unmatched junction nucleotides: 2. There are 14 residues in the CDR3. CDR3 sequence (DNA): TGCGCCAGCAGCTTGGGACGGGGGGGAGAGACCCAGTACTTC. It encodes CASSLGRGGETQYF.

This clone was counted only a few times. The chain carries TRBV30 and TRBJ1-2, with 8 nucleotides matching TRBD1. The CDR3 length is 13 residues. Per the germline V gene, CDR1 is GTSNPN and CDR2 is SVGIG (reference sequence). V shed 7 bases and J 8 bases; nucleotides not matched to a gene: 12. CDR3 coding DNA: TGTGCCTCCGCCCGGGACGGGACAGGAGGCTACACCTTC. Its protein is CASARDGTGGYTF.

The genes are TRBV5-8 and TRBJ1-5; 9 bases line up with TRBD1. Germline CDR1 SGHTS, CDR2 YDEGEE. The J segment lost 11 bases and the V segment lost 4 bases, leaving 10 bases of the junction unmatched. The CDR3 is 14 amino acids. CDR3 in DNA: TGTGCCAGCAGCATGGACAGGGGCCAGTGGGCCCAGCATTTT. The encoded protein is CASSMDRGQWAQHF.